Presented here are 21 T cell receptor beta chains from one specimen sequenced in a study of blood T cells in healthy people across ages. Combining a sample-barcoded 5' primer with a J-beta primer mix, a second PCR ran for 7 to 11 cycles. Via MiXCR, TCRdb re-called the 5' RACE reads, giving one row per CDR3 protein. Here the sample spans more than 1,400,000 distinct CDR3 sequences, approximately 40% being singletons. Material: blood. The receptors were gathered from a woman aged 18-30 years in good health.

Only a few counts were recorded for this clonotype. The chain employs TRBV29-1 and TRBJ2-6; no reliable D call. This CDR3 comprises 10 residues. V lost 6 bases, J lost 5 bases, and 2 bases lay in between. The germline CDR1 and CDR2 sequences are SQVTM and ANQGSEA. CDR3 in DNA: TGCAGCGTGTGGGCCAACGTCCTGACTTTC. Translation: CSVWANVLTF.

The chain has TRBV6-1 and TRBJ1-1; no clear D gene. In germline, CDR1 is MNHNS, CDR2 SASEGT. The CDR3 runs to 10 residues. V lost 7 bases and J lost 9, with 9 bases in between. The CDR3 DNA follows: TGTGCCAGCATGTCCAACCAAGCTTTCTTT. Protein sequence: CASMSNQAFF.

J is TRBJ1-4 and V is TRBV5-1, with unresolved D. The CDR3 is 15 amino acids. The germline V and J ends were trimmed by 2 bases and 7 bases, with 15 bases remaining between them. Germline V lookup: CDR1 SGHRS, CDR2 YFSETQ. In DNA, the CDR3 is TGCGCCAGCAGCTTCGACGCCCTAGTCGGTGAAAAACTGTTTTTT. Its protein product is CASSFDALVGEKLFF.

With regard to this clonotype: Given a much more abundant clone one base away, this may be a read error. J is TRBJ2-3 and V is TRBV7-9, with a weak D call TRBD2 (6 bases). The germline V gene encodes CDR1 SEHNR and CDR2 FQNEAQ (reference sequence). There are 14 residues in the CDR3. The CDR3 reads CASSLVADTDAQYF. The CDR3 nucleotides are TGTGCCAGCAGCTTGGTAGCGGACACAGATGCGCAGTATTTT.

J is TRBJ2-6 and V is TRBV7-9, with D possibly being TRBD2 (5 bases). In germline, CDR1 is SEHNR, CDR2 FQNEAQ (reference sequence). V lost 3 bases to trimming and J lost 5 bases, with 8 bases between them. This CDR3 is built from 14 residues. The CDR3 is CASSFPGRANVLTF. CDR3 DNA sequence: TGTGCCAGCAGCTTCCCGGGGAGGGCCAACGTCCTGACTTTC.

This clonotype was recorded once. The rearrangement joins TRBV11-2 to TRBJ2-6; 7 positions match TRBD2. The CDR3 spans 17 residues. Per the germline V gene, CDR1 is SGHAT and CDR2 is FQNNGV. V dropped 3 bases and J dropped 4; count of bases not matched to a gene: 9. The CDR3 nucleotides are TGTGCCAGCAGCTTCCGGTCGGGAGGTTCCGGGGCCAACGTCCTGACTTTC. Amino acids: CASSFRSGGSGANVLTF.

This clonotype turned up a few times. The J gene is TRBJ2-7, the V gene TRBV4-2; no firm D call. Germline V gene lookup returns CDR1 LGHNA and CDR2 YNFKEQ. The ends were cut back, 7 bases at V and 3 bases at J, with 16 bases in the middle. The CDR3 loop spans 14 amino acids. This CDR3 reads CASKSAEQGYEQYF. The CDR3 region has the DNA TGTGCCAGCAAGTCCGCTGAACAAGGCTACGAGCAGTACTTC.

The V gene is TRBV6-2 or TRBV6-3, the J gene TRBJ2-6; 10 nucleotides line up with TRBD1. The germline CDR1 and CDR2 sequences are MNHEY and SVGEGT. The junction had 3 bases not matched to a gene; V was cut back by 10 bases and J by 0 bases. This CDR3 comprises 15 residues. The CDR3: CATRDRGSGANVLTF. As DNA, the CDR3 is TGTGCCACCAGGGACAGGGGCTCTGGGGCCAACGTCCTGACTTTC.

The chain recombines TRBV10-3 with TRBJ2-3; D is tentatively TRBD1 or TRBD2 (6 bases each). This CDR3 comprises 15 residues. Trimming cost V 10 bases and J 2 bases, with 19 bases left between them. Germline CDR1 and CDR2: ENHRY and SYGVKD. This CDR3 is CATLPGAGDTDTQYF. In DNA form, the CDR3 reads TGTGCCACGCTACCGGGGGCAGGGGACACAGATACGCAGTATTTT.

The V call is TRBV21-1, the J call TRBJ1-1; TRBD1 is the table's D call, not checked against the DNA. TRBV21-1 is noted as a pseudogene. This CDR3 comprises 13 residues. The CDR3 loop is CASPGQPNTEAFF. The CDR3 nucleotides read TGTGCCAGCCCGGGACAGCCGAACACTGAGGCTTTCTTT.

This clonotype was recorded a few times. The chain recombines TRBV20-1 with TRBJ2-1; 12 bases are a match to TRBD2. CDR3 length: 15 amino acids. V trimming: 5 bases; J trimming: 4 bases; junction bases outside the gene matches: 6. Germline CDR1 and CDR2: DFQATT and SNEGSKA (reference sequence). CDR3 region: CSASALAGGYNEQFF. CDR3 DNA: TGCAGTGCTTCCGCCCTAGCGGGAGGGTACAATGAGCAGTTCTTC.

This rearrangement joins TRBV6-5 to TRBJ1-2, with D maybe TRBD1 (6 bases). This CDR3 region has 15 residues. V dropped 2 bases and J dropped 2 bases, with 12 bases sitting between them. Looked up from germline, CDR1 is MNHEY and CDR2 is SVGAGI. CDR3: CASSYERGLNYGYTF. The CDR3 DNA follows: TGTGCCAGCAGTTACGAGCGGGGGCTGAACTATGGCTACACCTTC.

This clonotype was picked up a small number of times. The genes are TRBV27 and TRBJ1-2; TRBD1 matches at 7 bases. The CDR3 spans 14 residues. Germline V gives CDR1 MNHEY, CDR2 SMNVEV (reference sequence). J gave up 1 base and V 3 bases, and 2 bases lay outside the gene matches. The CDR3 DNA reads TGTGCCAGCAGTTTGGACAGGTTTAACTATGGCTACACCTTC. As protein: CASSLDRFNYGYTF.

The chain is built from TRBV4-2 and TRBJ2-2; 8 bases line up with TRBD1. This CDR3 contains 16 residues. Trimming took 1 base from V and 0 from J; bases not matched to a gene: 1. The germline CDR1 and CDR2 sequences are LGHNA and YNFKEQ. The CDR3 loop is CASSQVQGANTGELFF. CDR3 nucleotides: TGTGCCAGCAGCCAAGTACAGGGGGCGAACACCGGGGAGCTGTTTTTT.

This clonotype came up once. Possible read error: a much larger clone is one base away. The CDR3 here is CASRSTGDGYTF. The DNA of the CDR3 is TGTGCCAGCAGGTCAACAGGGGATGGCTACACCTTC. The chain joins TRBV28 to TRBJ1-2; 7 nucleotides agree with TRBD1. Germline V gives CDR1 MDHEN, CDR2 SYDVKM. The V gene end was trimmed by 6 bases and the J gene end by 6 bases; junction bases not matched to a gene: 4. The CDR3 is 12 amino acids.

This clonotype appeared a few times. V usage is TRBV2 and J usage is TRBJ2-2; TRBD2 aligns across 8 bases. V gave up 9 bases and J gave up 4 bases; unmatched junction bases: 13. The germline V gene has CDR1 SNHLY and CDR2 FYNNEI. The CDR3 runs to 16 residues. The CDR3 DNA reads TGTGCCAGAGAAACTTCGGGGGGGCAAGGCACCGGGGAGCTGTTTTTT. Translating it yields CARETSGGQGTGELFF.

This clonotype has ten or more counts. One junction end does not reproduce the germline sequence, and a read error may be involved. The chain links TRBV2 to TRBJ2-7; D perhaps matches TRBD1 (6 bases). This CDR3 region has 12 residues. The germline CDR1 and CDR2 sequences are SNHLY and FYNNEI. The DNA for the CDR3 is TGCGCCAGCAGGACAGACTCCTACGAGCAGTACTTC. It codes for CASRTDSYEQYF. The full variable domain, with the rest looked up from reference TRBV2 and TRBJ2-7, is EPEVTQTPSHQVTQMGQEVILRCVPISNHLYFYWYRQILGQKVEFLVSFYNNEISEKSEIFDDQFSVERPDGSNFTLKIRSTKLEDSAMYFCASRTDSYEQYFGPGTRLTVT.

The chain is built from TRBV25-1 and TRBJ2-5, with D possibly being TRBD2 (5 bases). Germline V CDR1 and CDR2: MGHDK, SYGVNS. The CDR3 consists of 14 residues. Deletions cut 4 bases from V and 11 bases from J, with 20 bases between. The CDR3 is CASSGAGVLNEQYF. The CDR3, as DNA: TGTGCCAGCAGTGGGGCGGGCGTATTGAATGAGCAGTACTTC.

The chain employs TRBV18 and TRBJ2-3; D not certain. From germline, CDR1 is KGHSH and CDR2 LQKENI. This CDR3 region has 14 residues. V was cut by 3 bases and J by 4 bases, with 11 bases left in between. The DNA for the CDR3 is TGTGCCAGCTCACCCCCTAACTCAGCAGATACGCAGTATTTT. It yields the protein CASSPPNSADTQYF.

The chain has TRBV13 and TRBJ1-4; 8 bases align to TRBD1. CDR1 is PRHDT and CDR2 is FYEKMQ in the germline V gene (reference sequence). The V gene end was trimmed by 3 bases and the J gene end by 5 bases; junction bases not matched to a gene: 8. This CDR3 has 16 residues. CDR3 sequence (DNA): TGTGCCAGCAGCTTGAGCGGGACAGGCCTAAATGAAAAACTGTTTTTT. Its protein product is CASSLSGTGLNEKLFF.

This clonotype was observed a handful of times. The chain is built from TRBV20-1 and TRBJ2-3, with 7 bases lining up with TRBD1. J lost 6 bases, V lost 2 bases, and 14 bases had no gene match. This CDR3 is built from 16 residues. The V gene's germline CDR1 is DFQATT and CDR2 SNEGSKA (reference sequence). CDR3 coding DNA: TGCAGTGCTAGAAGTCCAGGGACAGCTCACACGGATACGCAGTATTTT. Its translation is CSARSPGTAHTDTQYF.